The present entry profiles one T cell receptor (beta chain) with its context. This sample is drawn from a study of blood T cell repertoires in COVID-19. In the study overall: Material from acute and convalescent COVID-19 was sourced from the United States, Italy and Spain.

TCRdb keeps only in-frame clones here, not all; method: immunoSEQ multiplex PCR. The sample lists about 41,000 clones, more than 75% occurring once. The CDR3 runs to 15 residues. Trimming shortened V by 5 bases and J by 4 bases, and 17 bases separated the two germline ends. The germline V gene has CDR1 SGHTA and CDR2 FQGTGA. The V gene is TRBV7-3, the J gene TRBJ1-2, with D hard to call. Sequencing was carried out using peripheral blood. This TCR was recovered from a man of 80 years or more with acute or convalescent COVID-19. This CDR3 reads CASSHHEVRGYGYTF. As DNA, the CDR3 is TGTGCCAGCAGCCACCATGAGGTTCGAGGCTATGGCTACACCTTC. Full variable domain (remainder filled in from reference TRBV7-3 and TRBJ1-2): GAGVSQTPSNKVTEKGKYVELRCDPISGHTALYWYRQSLGQGPEFLIYFQGTGAADDSGLPNDRFFAVRPEGSVSTLKIQRTERGDSAVYLCASSHHEVRGYGYTFGSGTRLTVV.